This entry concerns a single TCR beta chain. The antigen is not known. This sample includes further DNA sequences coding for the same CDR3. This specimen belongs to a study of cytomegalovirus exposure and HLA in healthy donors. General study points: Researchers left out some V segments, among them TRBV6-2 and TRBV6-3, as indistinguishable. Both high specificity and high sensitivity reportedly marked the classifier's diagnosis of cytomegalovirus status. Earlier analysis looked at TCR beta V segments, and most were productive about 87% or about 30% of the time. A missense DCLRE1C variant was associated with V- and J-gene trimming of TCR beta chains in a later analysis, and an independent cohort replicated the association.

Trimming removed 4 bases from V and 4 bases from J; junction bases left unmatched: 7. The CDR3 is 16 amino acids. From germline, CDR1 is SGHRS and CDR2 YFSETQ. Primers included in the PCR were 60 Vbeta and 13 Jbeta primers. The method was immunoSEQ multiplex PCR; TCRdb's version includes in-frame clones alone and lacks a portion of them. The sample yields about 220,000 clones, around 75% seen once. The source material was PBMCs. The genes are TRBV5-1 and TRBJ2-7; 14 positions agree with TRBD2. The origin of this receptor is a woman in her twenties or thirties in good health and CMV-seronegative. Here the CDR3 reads CASSPGLAGVAYEQYF. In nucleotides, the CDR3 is TGCGCCAGCAGCCCGGGACTAGCGGGAGTCGCATACGAGCAGTACTTC.